Following are 17 T cell receptor beta chains from one sample sequenced in a study of T cell responses to AZD1222 COVID-19 vaccine. The assay was immunoSEQ multiplex PCR, and TCRdb's table has in-frame clones only and misses some. The sample contains 110,000 to 150,000 clones, over 75% of which appear only once. Sequenced material: peripheral blood, taken on day 0 of AZD1222 vaccination. These receptors were obtained from an adult in good health.

V and J are TRBV21-1 and TRBJ1-1; TRBD1 reflects the table's D call only, with no check against the DNA. TRBV21-1 is recorded as a pseudogene. CDR3 length: 18 amino acids. The CDR3 DNA is TGTGCCAGCAGCAAATGGGGTGAGGACAGGGTTGTAAAGACTGAAGCTTTCTTT. Residues: CASSKWGEDRVVKTEAFF.

The CDR3 DNA is TGTGCCAGCAGTTACAGGCCCTTGGATTCACCCCTCCACTTT. This sequence encodes CASSYRPLDSPLHF. This chain links TRBV6-5 with TRBJ1-6; D not certain. Looked up from germline, CDR1 is MNHEY and CDR2 is SVGAGI. The germline V and J ends were trimmed by 2 bases and 8 bases, with 10 bases remaining between them. This CDR3 has 14 residues.

This rearrangement joins TRBV5-6 to TRBJ1-1; D unresolved. CDR1 is SGHDT and CDR2 is YYEEEE in the germline V gene. Trimming removed 1 base at V and 7 bases at J, with 8 bases between. The CDR3 consists of 12 residues. CDR3 in amino acids: CASSLLQDEAFF. DNA for the CDR3: TGTGCCAGCAGCTTGTTACAAGATGAAGCTTTCTTT.

The chain links TRBV4-2 to TRBJ1-5; D is unresolved. Between the trimmed V and J ends, which lost 4 bases and 4 bases, there was a span of 17 bases. The CDR3 is made up of 16 amino acids. CDR1 and CDR2 (germline): LGHNA, YNFKEQ. Here the CDR3 reads CASSRKLDDGNQPQHF. CDR3 coding DNA: TGTGCCAGCAGCCGCAAACTGGACGATGGGAATCAGCCCCAGCATTTT.

The chain joins TRBV5-1 to TRBJ1-2; D perhaps matches TRBD1 (5 bases). CDR3 length equals 17 residues. CDR1 and CDR2 from the germline V gene are SGHRS and YFSETQ. V shed 3 bases and J shed 4 bases, with 22 bases lying between them. CDR3 nucleotide sequence: TGCGCCAGCAGCTCCCAGATTTTCGGGGGAGGGAGCTATGGCTACACCTTC. Translated: CASSSQIFGGGSYGYTF.

This clone is a singleton in its sample. The V gene is TRBV7-2, the J gene TRBJ2-7; the D gene is possibly TRBD1 (8 bases). The CDR3 totals 18 residues. CDR1 and CDR2 (germline): SGHTA, FQGNSA. Deletions cut 5 bases from V and 2 bases from J, with 25 bases between. The CDR3 here is CASSPRPRQGRDPYEQYF. In nucleotides, the CDR3 is TGTGCCAGCAGCCCCAGACCCAGACAGGGGAGGGACCCCTACGAGCAGTACTTC.

V usage is TRBV28 and J usage is TRBJ1-2; D is undetermined. The V end lost 2 bases, the J end lost 7 bases, and 14 bases lay between the germline ends. The CDR3 has 14 residues. Germline-derived CDR1 and CDR2 are MDHEN and SYDVKM. CDR3 region: CASSLEYGKSGYTF. CDR3 nucleotide sequence: TGTGCCAGCAGTTTAGAGTACGGAAAGAGTGGCTACACCTTC.

The chain joins TRBV12-3 or TRBV12-4 to TRBJ2-7; the D is unclear. V lost 3 bases to trimming and J lost 6 bases, with 9 bases between them. There are 12 residues in the CDR3. CDR3 amino acids: CASSFRPPEQYF. The CDR3 nucleotides are TGTGCCAGCAGTTTTCGACCCCCCGAGCAGTACTTC.

CDR3 protein: CASSQEVYYEQYF. The DNA for the CDR3 is TGTGCCAGCAGCCAAGAAGTATACTACGAGCAGTACTTC. The rearrangement links TRBV3-1 (or the pseudogene TRBV3-2) to TRBJ2-7, with D unresolved. This CDR3 region has 13 residues. Trimming shortened V by 0 bases and J by 3 bases, and 6 bases separated the two germline ends. The germline CDR1 and CDR2 sequences are LGHDT and YNNKEL (reference sequence).

The V and J genes are TRBV5-5 and TRBJ1-2, with a weak D call TRBD1 (6 bases). Trimming shortened V by 2 bases and J by 6 bases, and 26 bases separated the two germline ends. Per germline, CDR1 SGHKS and CDR2 YYEKEE (reference sequence). The CDR3 consists of 18 residues. The CDR3 protein is CASSLLGGFSTGVDGYTF. As DNA, the CDR3 is TGTGCCAGCAGCTTATTAGGCGGATTCTCGACAGGCGTTGATGGCTACACCTTC.

The V call is TRBV19, the J call TRBJ1-1; the D gene is possibly TRBD1 (6 bases). Trimming removed 5 bases from V and 4 bases from J, with 14 bases in between. This CDR3 comprises 14 residues. Per the germline V gene, CDR1 is LNHDA and CDR2 is SQIVND (reference sequence). CDR3 residues: CASSPSGVSTEAFF. The CDR3 DNA reads TGTGCCAGTAGTCCATCAGGGGTGAGCACTGAAGCTTTCTTT.

The rearrangement joins TRBV4-1 to TRBJ1-3, with D tentatively TRBD1 (5 bases). In germline, CDR1 is MGHRA, CDR2 YSYEKL. V gave up 4 bases and J gave up 11 bases, with 21 bases separating them. CDR3 length equals 15 residues. Here the CDR3 DNA reads TGCGCCAGCAGCCTGGGACCCGAGGGATCCGGGTCCATATATTTT. Its translation: CASSLGPEGSGSIYF.

The chain is built from TRBV3-1 (or the pseudogene TRBV3-2) and TRBJ2-1; TRBD2 matches at 11 bases. The V gene's germline CDR1 is LGHDT and CDR2 YNNKEL (reference sequence). This CDR3 spans 17 amino acids. V lost 0 bases and J lost 8; bases outside the gene matches: 9. The CDR3 loop reads CASSQDFSGRALYEQFF. DNA for the CDR3: TGTGCCAGCAGCCAAGATTTTAGCGGGAGGGCCTTATATGAGCAGTTCTTC.

This clone was observed a single time. The V and J genes are TRBV19 and TRBJ1-5; no definite D call. The V end lost 6 bases, the J end lost 4 bases, and 19 bases lay between the germline ends. CDR1 LNHDA and CDR2 SQIVND come from the germline V gene (reference sequence). The CDR3 totals 16 residues. CDR3 nucleotides: TGTGCCAGTAGGAAACGGGCCGCGGAGAGGAATCAGCCCCAGCATTTT. Translating it yields CASRKRAAERNQPQHF.

CDR3 loop: CASSEGMGSSGNTIYF. In nucleotides, the CDR3 is TGTGCCAGCAGTGAGGGAATGGGAAGCTCTGGAAACACCATATATTTT. The rearrangement uses TRBV6-1 and TRBJ1-3; D is undetermined. V was clipped by 3 bases and J by 0 bases, with 12 bases between them. This CDR3 region has 16 residues. In germline, CDR1 is MNHNS, CDR2 SASEGT.

V usage is TRBV9 and J usage is TRBJ2-3, with 7 bases that match TRBD2. Germline V CDR1 and CDR2: SGDLS, YYNGEE. V trimming: 3 bases; J trimming: 7 bases; junction bases outside the gene matches: 14. CDR3 length equals 16 residues. This CDR3 is CASSARLADLRNTQYF. The CDR3 DNA is TGTGCCAGCAGCGCCAGACTAGCTGACCTCCGGAATACGCAGTATTTT.

The rearrangement links TRBV30 to TRBJ2-7; D is undetermined. From germline, CDR1 is GTSNPN and CDR2 SVGIG (reference sequence). This CDR3 has 14 amino acids. The V end lost 0 bases, the J end lost 0 bases, and 9 bases lay between the germline ends. DNA for the CDR3: TGTGCCTGGAGTGTAACAGCCGGCTCCTACGAGCAGTACTTC. Translation: CAWSVTAGSYEQYF. The full variable domain, with the rest looked up from reference TRBV30 and TRBJ2-7, is SQTIHQWPATLVQPVGSPLSLECTVEGTSNPNLYWYRQAAGRGLQLLFYSVGIGQISSEVPQNLSASRPQDRQFILSSKKLLLSDSGFYLCAWSVTAGSYEQYFGPGTRLTVT.